Below, 4 T cell receptor beta chains from the same sample are listed, as sequenced in a study of shared clonotypes between healthy human individuals. The repertoire was sequenced with immunoSEQ multiplex PCR; TCRdb's copy has only in-frame clones and lacks some. The sample has about 680,000 clones; about 74% are singletons. The specimen was memory CD4+ T cells sorted from blood. Subset denoted: CD45RA-negative fraction. Every receptor here comes from a woman in her thirties in good health.

V usage is TRBV19 and J usage is TRBJ2-1, with 7 bases aligning to TRBD2. CDR3 length: 15 residues. The ends lost 1 base at V and 5 bases at J; junction bases unmatched: 5. Germline CDR1 reads LNHDA; CDR2 reads SQIVND (reference sequence). CDR3 sequence reads: CASSIAASGHNEQFF. CDR3 coding DNA: TGTGCCAGTAGTATAGCGGCTAGCGGCCACAATGAGCAGTTCTTC.

This clone was detected only once. The chain joins TRBV9 to TRBJ1-5; the D gene is possibly TRBD1 (6 bases). Germline values: CDR1 SGDLS, CDR2 YYNGEE. The germline V and J ends were trimmed by 3 bases and 4 bases, with 23 bases remaining between them. This CDR3 spans 18 amino acids. The CDR3: CASSGPMGGARLNQPQHF. DNA for the CDR3: TGTGCCAGCAGCGGACCTATGGGGGGCGCCCGTCTGAATCAGCCCCAGCATTTT.

This clone was counted once. V and J are TRBV12-2 and TRBJ1-5; the table assigns TRBD1, which was not confirmed against the DNA. TRBV12-2 is annotated as a pseudogene. The CDR3 has 14 amino acids. The CDR3 loop reads CASRPGTGYQPQHF. Here the CDR3 DNA reads TGTGCAAGTCGCCCCGGGACAGGGTATCAGCCCCAGCATTTT.

The V and J genes are TRBV11-2 and TRBJ2-1; 9 bases are shared with TRBD2. Germline V lookup: CDR1 SGHAT, CDR2 FQNNGV. This CDR3 contains 15 residues. J gave up 12 bases and V 4 bases, and 13 bases lay outside the gene matches. CDR3 protein: CASSSQVGGRAAQFF. The CDR3 nucleotides read TGTGCCAGCAGCTCCCAGGTTGGCGGGAGGGCGGCGCAGTTCTTC.